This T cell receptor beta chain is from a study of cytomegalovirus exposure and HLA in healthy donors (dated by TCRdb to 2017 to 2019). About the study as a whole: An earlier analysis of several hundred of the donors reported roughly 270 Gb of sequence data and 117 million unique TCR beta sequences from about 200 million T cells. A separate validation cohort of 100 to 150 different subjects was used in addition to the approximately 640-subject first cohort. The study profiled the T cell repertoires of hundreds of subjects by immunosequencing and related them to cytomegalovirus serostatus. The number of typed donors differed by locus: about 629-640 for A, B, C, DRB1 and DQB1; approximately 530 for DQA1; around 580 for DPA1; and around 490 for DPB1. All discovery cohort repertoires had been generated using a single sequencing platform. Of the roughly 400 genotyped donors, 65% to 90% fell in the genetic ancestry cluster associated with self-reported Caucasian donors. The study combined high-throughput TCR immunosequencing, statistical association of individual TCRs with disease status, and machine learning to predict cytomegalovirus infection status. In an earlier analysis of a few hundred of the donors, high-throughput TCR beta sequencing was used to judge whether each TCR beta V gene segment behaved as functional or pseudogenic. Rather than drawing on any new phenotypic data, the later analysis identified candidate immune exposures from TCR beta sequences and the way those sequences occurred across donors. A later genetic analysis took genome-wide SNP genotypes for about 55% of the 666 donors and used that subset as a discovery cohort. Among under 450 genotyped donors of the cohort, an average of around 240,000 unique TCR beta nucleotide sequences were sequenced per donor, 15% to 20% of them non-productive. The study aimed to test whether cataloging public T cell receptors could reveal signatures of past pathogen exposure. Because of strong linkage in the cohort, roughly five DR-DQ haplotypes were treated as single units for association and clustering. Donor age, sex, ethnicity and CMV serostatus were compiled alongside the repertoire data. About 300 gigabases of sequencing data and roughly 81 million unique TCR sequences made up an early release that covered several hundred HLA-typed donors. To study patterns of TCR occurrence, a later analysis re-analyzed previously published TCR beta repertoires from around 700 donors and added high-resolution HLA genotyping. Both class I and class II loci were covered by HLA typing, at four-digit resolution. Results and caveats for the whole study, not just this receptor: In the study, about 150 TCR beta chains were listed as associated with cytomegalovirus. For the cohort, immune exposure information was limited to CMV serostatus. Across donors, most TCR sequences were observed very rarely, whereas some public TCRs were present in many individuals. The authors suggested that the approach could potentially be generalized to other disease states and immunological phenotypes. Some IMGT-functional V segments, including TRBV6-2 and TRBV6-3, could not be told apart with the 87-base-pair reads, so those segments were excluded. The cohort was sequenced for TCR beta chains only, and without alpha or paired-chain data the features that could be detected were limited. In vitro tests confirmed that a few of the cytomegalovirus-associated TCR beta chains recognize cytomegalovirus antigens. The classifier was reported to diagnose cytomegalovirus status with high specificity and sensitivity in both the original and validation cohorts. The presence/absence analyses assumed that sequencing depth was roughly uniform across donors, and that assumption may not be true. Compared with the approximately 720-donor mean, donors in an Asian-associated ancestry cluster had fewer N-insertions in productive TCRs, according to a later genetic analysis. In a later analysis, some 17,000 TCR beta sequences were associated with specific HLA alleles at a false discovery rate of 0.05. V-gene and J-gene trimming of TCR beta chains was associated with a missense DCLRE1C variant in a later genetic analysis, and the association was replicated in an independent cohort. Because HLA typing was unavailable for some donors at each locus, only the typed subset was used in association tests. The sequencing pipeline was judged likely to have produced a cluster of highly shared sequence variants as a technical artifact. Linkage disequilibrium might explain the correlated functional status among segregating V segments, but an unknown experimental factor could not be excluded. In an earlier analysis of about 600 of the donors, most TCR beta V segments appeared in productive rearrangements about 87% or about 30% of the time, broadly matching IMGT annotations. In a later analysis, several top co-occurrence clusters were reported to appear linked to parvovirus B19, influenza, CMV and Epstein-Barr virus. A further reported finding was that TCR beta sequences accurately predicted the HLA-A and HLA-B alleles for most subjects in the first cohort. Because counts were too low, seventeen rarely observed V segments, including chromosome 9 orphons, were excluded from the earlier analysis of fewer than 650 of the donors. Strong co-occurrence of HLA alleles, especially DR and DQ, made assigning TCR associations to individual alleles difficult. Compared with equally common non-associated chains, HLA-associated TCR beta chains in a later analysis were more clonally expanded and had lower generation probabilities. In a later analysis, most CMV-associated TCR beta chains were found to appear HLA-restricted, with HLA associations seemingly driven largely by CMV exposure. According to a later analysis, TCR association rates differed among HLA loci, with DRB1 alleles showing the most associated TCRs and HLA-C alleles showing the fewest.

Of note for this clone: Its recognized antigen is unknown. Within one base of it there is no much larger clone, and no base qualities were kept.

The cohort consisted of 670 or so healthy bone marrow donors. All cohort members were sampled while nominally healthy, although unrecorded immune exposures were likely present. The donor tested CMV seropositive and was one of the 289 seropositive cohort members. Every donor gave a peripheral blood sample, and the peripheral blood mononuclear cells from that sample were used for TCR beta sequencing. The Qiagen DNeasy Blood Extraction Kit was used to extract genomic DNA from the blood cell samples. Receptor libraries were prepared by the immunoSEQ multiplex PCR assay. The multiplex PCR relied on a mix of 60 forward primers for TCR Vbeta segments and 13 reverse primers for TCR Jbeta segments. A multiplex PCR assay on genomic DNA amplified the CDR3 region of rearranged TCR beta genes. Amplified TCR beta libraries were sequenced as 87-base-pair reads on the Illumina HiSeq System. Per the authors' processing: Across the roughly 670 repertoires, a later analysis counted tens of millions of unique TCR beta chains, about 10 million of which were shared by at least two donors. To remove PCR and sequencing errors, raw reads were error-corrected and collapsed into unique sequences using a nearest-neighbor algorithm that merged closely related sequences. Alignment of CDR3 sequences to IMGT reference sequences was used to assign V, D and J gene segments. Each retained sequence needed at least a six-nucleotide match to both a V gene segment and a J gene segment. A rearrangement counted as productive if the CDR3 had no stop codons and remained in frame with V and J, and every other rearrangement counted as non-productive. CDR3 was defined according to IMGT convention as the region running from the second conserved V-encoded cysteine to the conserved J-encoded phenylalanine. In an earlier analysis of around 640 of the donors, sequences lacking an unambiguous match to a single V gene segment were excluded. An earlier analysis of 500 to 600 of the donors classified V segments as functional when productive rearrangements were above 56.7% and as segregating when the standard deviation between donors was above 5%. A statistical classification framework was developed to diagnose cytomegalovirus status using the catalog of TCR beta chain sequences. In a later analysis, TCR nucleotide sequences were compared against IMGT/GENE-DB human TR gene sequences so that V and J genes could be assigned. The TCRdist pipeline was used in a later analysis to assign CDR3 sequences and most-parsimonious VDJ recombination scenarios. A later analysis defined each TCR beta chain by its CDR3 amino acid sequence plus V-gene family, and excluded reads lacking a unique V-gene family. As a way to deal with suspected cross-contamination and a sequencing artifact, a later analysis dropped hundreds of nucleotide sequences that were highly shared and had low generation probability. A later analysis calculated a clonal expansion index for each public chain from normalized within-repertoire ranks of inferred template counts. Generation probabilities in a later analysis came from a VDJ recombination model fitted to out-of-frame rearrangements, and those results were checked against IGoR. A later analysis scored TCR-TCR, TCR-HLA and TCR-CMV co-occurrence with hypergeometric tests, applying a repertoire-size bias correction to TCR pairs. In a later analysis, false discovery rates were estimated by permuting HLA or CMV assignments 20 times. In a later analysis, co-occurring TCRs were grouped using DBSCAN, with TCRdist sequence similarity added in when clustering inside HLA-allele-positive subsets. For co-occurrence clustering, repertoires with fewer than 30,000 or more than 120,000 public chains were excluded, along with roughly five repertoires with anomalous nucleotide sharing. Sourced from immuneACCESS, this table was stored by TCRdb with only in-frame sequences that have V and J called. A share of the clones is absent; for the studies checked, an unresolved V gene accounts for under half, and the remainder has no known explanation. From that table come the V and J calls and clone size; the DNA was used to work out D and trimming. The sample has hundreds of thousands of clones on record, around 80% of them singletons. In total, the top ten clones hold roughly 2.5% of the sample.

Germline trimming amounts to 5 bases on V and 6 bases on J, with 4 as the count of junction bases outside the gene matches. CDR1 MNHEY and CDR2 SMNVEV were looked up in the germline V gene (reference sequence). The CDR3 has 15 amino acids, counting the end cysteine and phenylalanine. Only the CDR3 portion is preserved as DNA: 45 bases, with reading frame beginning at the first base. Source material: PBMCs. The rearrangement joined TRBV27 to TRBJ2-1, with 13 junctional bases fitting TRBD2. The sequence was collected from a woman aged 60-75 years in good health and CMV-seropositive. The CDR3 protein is CASSMGLAGLNEQFF. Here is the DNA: TGTGCCAGCAGTATGGGACTAGCGGGGCTCAATGAGCAGTTCTTC.